The T cell receptor beta chain under discussion was sequenced for a study of HIV-infected patients and healthy controls. TCRdb analysed the 5' RACE reads with MiXCR anew, one entry per CDR3 protein. The sample consists of under 70,000 distinct CDR3 sequences, about 19% of them appearing once. The CDR3 runs 14 residues. Germline V CDR1 and CDR2: MNHEY, SVGEGT. V lost 8 bases to trimming and J lost 5 bases; unmatched junction nucleotides: 9. Sequencing was done on a sample of CD4+ T cells from blood. This receptor was obtained from a human donor in good health. This chain joins TRBV6-2 or TRBV6-3 and TRBJ2-1; 7 bases line up with TRBD1. The CDR3 nucleotides read TGTGCCAGCGGAGACAGGGCCGGCCACAATGAGCAGTTCTTC. Translated, it gives CASGDRAGHNEQFF.